One and the same sample provided the 2 T cell receptor beta chains below, sequenced in a study of blood T cell repertoires in COVID-19. The method was immunoSEQ multiplex PCR; TCRdb's version includes in-frame clones alone and lacks a portion of them. The table lists around 320,000 clones, 85% of them singletons. Specimen: peripheral blood. These receptors were obtained from a human donor in a cohort sampled during active COVID-19.

The chain uses TRBV27 and TRBJ2-7; 9 bases fit TRBD1. J gave up 1 base and V 5 bases, and 9 bases lay outside the gene matches. This CDR3 has 16 amino acids. Germline CDR1 is MNHEY and CDR2 is SMNVEV (reference sequence). CDR3 DNA sequence: TGTGCCAGCAGTCCCAACGGACAGGGGTTATCCTACGAGCAGTACTTC. As protein: CASSPNGQGLSYEQYF.

V gene TRBV2 combines with J gene TRBJ2-3, with D perhaps TRBD2 (8 bases). The CDR3 is 15 amino acids. CDR1 is SNHLY, CDR2 FYNNEI, per germline. V lost 9 bases and J 9 bases, leaving 25 bases between the germline ends. DNA for the CDR3: TGTGCCAGTATCCTAGAGGGGGCGGGGGGCCTCACGCAGTATTTT. Translating gives CASILEGAGGLTQYF.